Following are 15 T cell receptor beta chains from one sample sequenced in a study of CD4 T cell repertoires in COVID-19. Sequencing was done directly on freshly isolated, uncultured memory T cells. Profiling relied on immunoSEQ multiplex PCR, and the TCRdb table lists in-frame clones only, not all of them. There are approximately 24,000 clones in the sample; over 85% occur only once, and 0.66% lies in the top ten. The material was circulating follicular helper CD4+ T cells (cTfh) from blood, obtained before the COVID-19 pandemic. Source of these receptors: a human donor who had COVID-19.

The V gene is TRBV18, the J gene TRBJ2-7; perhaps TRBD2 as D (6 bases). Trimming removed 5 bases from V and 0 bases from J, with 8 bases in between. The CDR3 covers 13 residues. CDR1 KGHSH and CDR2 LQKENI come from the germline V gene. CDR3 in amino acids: CASSSGVSYEQYF. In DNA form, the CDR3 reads TGTGCCAGCTCATCGGGAGTCTCCTACGAGCAGTACTTC. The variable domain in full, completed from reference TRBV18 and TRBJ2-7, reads NAGVMQNPRHLVRRRGQEARLRCSPMKGHSHVYWYRQLPEEGLKFMVYLQKENIIDESGMPKERFSAEFPKEGPSILRIQQVVRGDSAAYFCASSSGVSYEQYFGPGTRLTVT.

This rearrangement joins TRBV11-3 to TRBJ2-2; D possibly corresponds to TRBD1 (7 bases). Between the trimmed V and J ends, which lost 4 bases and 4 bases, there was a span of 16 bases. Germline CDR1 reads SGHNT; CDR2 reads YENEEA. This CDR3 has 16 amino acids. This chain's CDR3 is CASSSGGLTFTGELFF. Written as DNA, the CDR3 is TGTGCCAGCAGCTCAGGGGGACTTACCTTCACCGGGGAGCTGTTTTTT.

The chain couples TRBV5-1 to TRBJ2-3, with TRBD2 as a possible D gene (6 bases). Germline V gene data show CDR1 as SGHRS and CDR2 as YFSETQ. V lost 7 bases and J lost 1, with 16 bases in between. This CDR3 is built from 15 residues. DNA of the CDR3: TGCGCCAGCCGGACCGGGCGGGGAGGCACAGATACGCAGTATTTT. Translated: CASRTGRGGTDTQYF.

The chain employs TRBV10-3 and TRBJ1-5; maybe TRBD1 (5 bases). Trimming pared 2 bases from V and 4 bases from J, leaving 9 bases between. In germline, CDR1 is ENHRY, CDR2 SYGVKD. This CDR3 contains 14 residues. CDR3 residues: CAISEGKGNQPQHF. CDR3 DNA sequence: TGTGCCATCAGTGAGGGGAAGGGGAATCAGCCCCAGCATTTT.

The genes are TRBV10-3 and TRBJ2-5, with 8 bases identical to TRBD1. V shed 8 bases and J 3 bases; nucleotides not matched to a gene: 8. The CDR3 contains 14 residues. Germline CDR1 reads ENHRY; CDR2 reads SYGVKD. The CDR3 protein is CAIRDGQGEETQYF. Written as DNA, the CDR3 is TGTGCCATCCGAGACGGACAGGGAGAAGAGACCCAGTACTTC.

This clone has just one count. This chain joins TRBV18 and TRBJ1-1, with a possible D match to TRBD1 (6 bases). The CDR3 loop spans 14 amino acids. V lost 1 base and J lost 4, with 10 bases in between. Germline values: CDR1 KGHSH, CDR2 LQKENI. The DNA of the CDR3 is TGTGCCAGCTCACCACAGGGGGAGGGCACTGAAGCTTTCTTT. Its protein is CASSPQGEGTEAFF.

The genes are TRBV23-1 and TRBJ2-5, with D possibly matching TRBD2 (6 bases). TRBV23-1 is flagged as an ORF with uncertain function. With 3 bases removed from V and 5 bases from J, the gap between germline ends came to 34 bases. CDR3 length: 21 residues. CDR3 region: CASSHPPLGRERKGFEETQYF. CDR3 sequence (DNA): TGCGCCAGCAGTCACCCCCCTCTAGGACGGGAGCGGAAAGGGTTTGAGGAGACCCAGTACTTC.

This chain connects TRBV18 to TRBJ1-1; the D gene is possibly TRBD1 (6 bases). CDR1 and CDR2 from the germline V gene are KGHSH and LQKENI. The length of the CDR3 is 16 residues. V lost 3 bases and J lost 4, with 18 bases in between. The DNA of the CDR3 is TGTGCCAGCTCACCTGAACAGGGAATGAGGGTCACTGAAGCTTTCTTT. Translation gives CASSPEQGMRVTEAFF.

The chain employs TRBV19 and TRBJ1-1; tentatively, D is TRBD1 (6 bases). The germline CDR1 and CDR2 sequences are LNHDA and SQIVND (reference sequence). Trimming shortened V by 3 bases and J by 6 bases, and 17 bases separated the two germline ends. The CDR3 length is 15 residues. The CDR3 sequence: CASSIDGRGLAEAFF. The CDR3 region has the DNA TGTGCCAGTAGTATTGACGGAAGGGGGTTGGCTGAAGCTTTCTTT. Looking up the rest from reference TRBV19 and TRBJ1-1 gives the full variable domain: DGGITQSPKYLFRKEGQNVTLSCEQNLNHDAMYWYRQDPGQGLRLIYYSQIVNDFQKGDIAEGYSVSREKKESFPLTVTSAQKNPTAFYLCASSIDGRGLAEAFFGQGTRLTVV.

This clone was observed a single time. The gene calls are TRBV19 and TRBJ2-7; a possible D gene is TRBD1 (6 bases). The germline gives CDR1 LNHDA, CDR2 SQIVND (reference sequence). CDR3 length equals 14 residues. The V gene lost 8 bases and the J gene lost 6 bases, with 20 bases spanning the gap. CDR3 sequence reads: CASSPRQVFGEQYF. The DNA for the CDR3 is TGTGCCAGTTCGCCAAGACAGGTTTTTGGCGAGCAGTACTTC.

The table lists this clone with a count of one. CDR3 residues: CASSETRGGEQYF. CDR3 bases: TGTGCCAGCAGCGAAACGAGAGGGGGAGAGCAGTACTTC. The rearrangement links TRBV7-2 to TRBJ2-7, with D perhaps matching TRBD1 (6 bases). This CDR3 is 13 amino acids long. The germline gives CDR1 SGHTA, CDR2 FQGNSA. The ends were cut back, 5 bases at V and 7 bases at J, with 15 bases in the middle.

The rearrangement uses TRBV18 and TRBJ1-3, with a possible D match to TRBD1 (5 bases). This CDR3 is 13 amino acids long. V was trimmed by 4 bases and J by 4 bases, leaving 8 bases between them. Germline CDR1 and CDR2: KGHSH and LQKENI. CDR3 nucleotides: TGTGCCAGCTCACAGGGGTCGGGAAACACCATATATTTT. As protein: CASSQGSGNTIYF.

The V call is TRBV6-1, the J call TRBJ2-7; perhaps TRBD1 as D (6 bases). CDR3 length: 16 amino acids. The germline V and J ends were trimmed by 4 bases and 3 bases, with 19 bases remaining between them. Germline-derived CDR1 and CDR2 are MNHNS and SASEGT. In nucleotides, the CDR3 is TGTGCCAGCAGTGGCAACAGGGCCCAGATGCGCTACGAGCAGTACTTC. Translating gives CASSGNRAQMRYEQYF.

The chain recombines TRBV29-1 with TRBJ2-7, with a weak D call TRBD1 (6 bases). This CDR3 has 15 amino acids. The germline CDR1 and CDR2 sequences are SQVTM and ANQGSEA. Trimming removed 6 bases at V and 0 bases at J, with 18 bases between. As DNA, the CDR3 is TGCAGCGTCCAGGGGCCTCGCGGAGGCTCCTACGAGCAGTACTTC. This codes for CSVQGPRGGSYEQYF.

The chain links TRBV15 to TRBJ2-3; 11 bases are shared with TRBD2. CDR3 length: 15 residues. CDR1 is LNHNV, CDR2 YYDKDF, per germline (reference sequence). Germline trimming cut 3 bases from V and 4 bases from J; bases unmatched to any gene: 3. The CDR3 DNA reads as TGTGCCACCAGCAGGACTAGCGGGATTGCAGATACGCAGTATTTT. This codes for CATSRTSGIADTQYF.